Shown below are 28 T cell receptor beta chains from a single sample sequenced in a study of OX40 agonist ivuxolimab in advanced cancers. Method: immunoSEQ multiplex PCR; TCRdb's copy keeps in-frame clones and lacks some. The sample yields about 35,000 clones, around three quarters seen once. The sequencing here drew on CD4+ or CD8+ T cells sorted from blood, taken in a trial of the OX40 agonist ivuxolimab. The origin of the receptors is an adult with an advanced solid tumor such as melanoma, head and neck, liver or kidney cancer.

The V call is TRBV10-3, the J call TRBJ2-7, with TRBD1 matching over 7 bases. The CDR3 contains 13 residues. Germline CDR1 reads ENHRY; CDR2 reads SYGVKD. This CDR3 is CTIRAGTAYEQYV. As DNA, the CDR3 is TGTACCATCAGGGCTGGGACAGCTTACGAGCAGTACGTC.

This clone has just a few counts. The rearrangement links TRBV7-9 to TRBJ1-2; TRBD1 might be the D (6 bases). Per the germline V gene, CDR1 is SEHNR and CDR2 is FQNEAQ (reference sequence). V was cut by 5 bases and J by 6 bases, with 10 bases left in between. The CDR3 totals 12 residues. The CDR3 nucleotides are TGTGCCAGCAGCAATCGACAGGATGGCTACACCTTC. Translated: CASSNRQDGYTF. Complete variable domain (other parts from reference TRBV7-9 and TRBJ1-2): DTGVSQNPRHKITKRGQNVTFRCDPISEHNRLYWYRQTLGQGPEFLTYFQNEAQLEKSRLLSDRFSAERPKGSFSTLEIQRTEQGDSAMYLCASSNRQDGYTFGSGTRLTVV.

V usage is TRBV5-8 and J usage is TRBJ2-7, with no clear D. The CDR3 extends over 11 amino acids. Germline V gives CDR1 SGHTS, CDR2 YDEGEE. V lost 4 bases and J lost 5, with 7 bases in between. For the CDR3, the DNA is TGTGCCAGCAGCCCCAGGAACGAGCAGTACTTC. Its translation: CASSPRNEQYF.

The chain employs TRBV28 and TRBJ1-3; TRBD1 aligns across 7 bases. Per the germline V gene, CDR1 is MDHEN and CDR2 is SYDVKM. Trimming removed 1 base from V and 8 bases from J; junction bases left unmatched: 11. CDR3 length: 16 amino acids. DNA of the CDR3: TGTGCCAGCAGTTTATTGAGGACAGGTGGGCGGGACACCATATATTTT. Amino acid sequence: CASSLLRTGGRDTIYF. Full variable domain (remainder filled in from reference TRBV28 and TRBJ1-3): DVKVTQSSRYLVKRTGEKVFLECVQDMDHENMFWYRQDPGLGLRLIYFSYDVKMKEKGDIPEGYSVSREKKERFSLILESASTNQTSMYLCASSLLRTGGRDTIYFGEGSWLTVV.

This clone occurred a few times. This sequence joins TRBV28 and TRBJ1-1; no reliable D call. Trimming removed 3 bases at V and 4 bases at J, with 12 bases between. Germline V gives CDR1 MDHEN, CDR2 SYDVKM. This CDR3 spans 14 amino acids. CDR3 sequence (DNA): TGTGCCAGCAGTTTGACGGGGTCGGGCACTGAAGCTTTCTTT. This encodes CASSLTGSGTEAFF.

CDR3: CAISGGVANTGELFF. Here the CDR3 DNA reads TGTGCCATCAGTGGGGGGGTAGCGAACACCGGGGAGCTGTTTTTT. The chain links TRBV10-3 to TRBJ2-2; TRBD2 might be the D (6 bases). The V end lost 4 bases, the J end lost 0 bases, and 9 bases lay between the germline ends. This CDR3 is built from 15 residues. Germline loops: CDR1 ENHRY, CDR2 SYGVKD.

The chain's CDR3 is CASGLPPLNTEAFF. DNA for the CDR3: TGTGCTAGTGGTTTGCCCCCCCTGAACACTGAAGCTTTCTTT. The chain couples TRBV12-5 to TRBJ1-1; D is unclear. The CDR3 loop spans 14 amino acids. V was shortened by 2 bases and J by 0 bases, with 7 bases between the two germline ends. Looked up from germline, CDR1 is LGHNT and CDR2 is FRNRAP. Complete variable domain (other parts from reference TRBV12-5 and TRBJ1-1): DARVTQTPRHKVTEMGQEVTMRCQPILGHNTVFWYRQTMMQGLELLAYFRNRAPLDDSGMPKDRFSAEMPDATLATLKIQPSEPRDSAVYFCASGLPPLNTEAFFGQGTRLTVV.

The V call is TRBV9, the J call TRBJ2-2, with 10 bases lining up with TRBD2. V lost 4 bases to trimming and J lost 7 bases; unmatched junction nucleotides: 7. This CDR3 has 15 residues. Germline V gene data show CDR1 as SGDLS and CDR2 as YYNGEE. CDR3 nucleotides: TGTGCCAGCAGCTCGAGCGGGGGGGCCGACGGGGAGCTGTTTTTT. Translation: CASSSSGGADGELFF.

The chain employs TRBV5-1 and TRBJ2-5; 8 bases line up with TRBD2. Germline V gives CDR1 SGHRS, CDR2 YFSETQ. The CDR3 is made up of 16 amino acids. The ends lost 0 bases at V and 2 bases at J; junction bases unmatched: 6. The CDR3 here is CASSLGQRGIQETQYF. The CDR3 DNA follows: TGCGCCAGCAGCTTGGGCCAGCGGGGGATTCAAGAGACCCAGTACTTC.

The chain is built from TRBV9 and TRBJ2-2; the D is unclear. V lost 0 bases and J 7 bases, leaving 13 bases between the germline ends. The CDR3 sequence is 15 residues long. Germline CDR1 reads SGDLS; CDR2 reads YYNGEE. CDR3 loop: CASSVDTGWYGELFF. The DNA of the CDR3 is TGTGCCAGCAGCGTAGACACGGGTTGGTACGGGGAGCTGTTTTTT.

This clone came up once. The J gene is TRBJ2-7, the V gene TRBV6-1; 8 nucleotides match TRBD2. V lost 4 bases, J lost 0 bases, and 2 bases stayed unmatched. The CDR3 consists of 14 residues. CDR1 and CDR2 from the germline V gene are MNHNS and SASEGT. CDR3 nucleotide sequence: TGTGCCAGCAGTGCGGGGGGGGGCTCCTACGAGCAGTACTTC. Its protein product is CASSAGGGSYEQYF.

This chain uses TRBV5-1 with TRBJ2-2; 8 positions agree with TRBD2. This CDR3 has 15 amino acids. V lost 5 bases and J lost 1; bases outside the gene matches: 4. Germline V CDR1 and CDR2: SGHRS, YFSETQ. This chain's CDR3 is CASRMAGGNTGELFF. In DNA form, the CDR3 reads TGCGCCAGCAGGATGGCGGGAGGGAACACCGGGGAGCTGTTTTTT. Filled out from reference TRBV5-1 and TRBJ2-2, the complete variable domain reads KAGVTQTPRYLIKTRGQQVTLSCSPISGHRSVSWYQQTPGQGLQFLFEYFSETQRNKGNFPGRFSGRQFSNSRSEMNVSTLELGDSALYLCASRMAGGNTGELFFGEGSRLTVL.

This sequence joins TRBV2 and TRBJ1-1, with 9 bases that match TRBD1. Germline CDR1 is SNHLY and CDR2 is FYNNEI. Losses at the gene ends were 10 bases for V and 5 bases for J; bases not matched to a gene: 8. The CDR3 runs 13 residues. This CDR3 reads CATGTGRKTEAFF. The CDR3 DNA follows: TGTGCCACAGGGACAGGGCGAAAGACTGAAGCTTTCTTT.

The chain recombines TRBV10-3 with TRBJ2-7; D is perhaps TRBD1 (5 bases). This CDR3 has 16 residues. From germline, CDR1 is ENHRY and CDR2 SYGVKD. The germline V and J ends were trimmed by 5 bases and 2 bases, with 19 bases remaining between them. CDR3 DNA: TGTGCCATCAGTCCCGCCGGCAGGGTATCCCCCTACGAGCAGTACTTC. It is translated as CAISPAGRVSPYEQYF.

V is TRBV6-6 and J is TRBJ1-5; TRBD1 might be the D (5 bases). The length of the CDR3 is 14 residues. Looked up from germline, CDR1 is MNHNY and CDR2 is SVGAGI (reference sequence). The V gene lost 9 bases and the J gene lost 0 bases, with 12 bases spanning the gap. CDR3 loop: CARKTGNSNQPQHF. In DNA form, the CDR3 reads TGTGCCAGAAAAACAGGAAATAGCAATCAGCCCCAGCATTTT.

This clone was counted a few times. CDR3 DNA: TGTGCCACCCGGGGACCGAGGGGTTCACCCCTCCACTTT. This translates into CATRGPRGSPLHF. V gene TRBV19 combines with J gene TRBJ1-6; a possible D gene is TRBD1 (5 bases). This CDR3 has 13 residues. Between the trimmed V and J ends, which lost 10 bases and 9 bases, there was a span of 16 bases. The germline V gene has CDR1 LNHDA and CDR2 SQIVND (reference sequence).

The chain is built from TRBV7-8 and TRBJ1-1; D might be TRBD1 (6 bases). Germline V CDR1 and CDR2: SGHVS, FQNEAQ. CDR3 length: 14 amino acids. V was shortened by 5 bases and J by 1 base, with 11 bases between the two germline ends. This CDR3 is CASSPRGGNTEAFF. CDR3 coding DNA: TGTGCCAGCAGCCCCCGAGGGGGGAACACTGAAGCTTTCTTT. The full variable domain, rest sourced from reference TRBV7-8 and TRBJ1-1, is GAGVSQSPRYKVAKRGQDVALRCDPISGHVSLFWYQQALGQGPEFLTYFQNEAQLDKSGLPSDRFFAERPEGSVSTLKIQRTQQEDSAVYLCASSPRGGNTEAFFGQGTRLTVV.

V usage is TRBV18 and J usage is TRBJ2-1, with 13 bases aligning to TRBD2. Germline V gene sequence: CDR1 KGHSH, CDR2 LQKENI. Trimming took 0 bases from V and 10 from J; bases not matched to a gene: 9. CDR3 length: 17 amino acids. The CDR3 region is CASSPPYGTSGAGEQFF. The CDR3 DNA follows: TGTGCCAGCTCACCACCGTACGGGACTAGCGGGGCAGGAGAGCAGTTCTTC.

This clone was observed a few times. CDR3 region: CASSIRPTEAFF. In nucleotides, the CDR3 is TGTGCCAGCAGTATACGACCCACTGAAGCTTTCTTT. The chain carries TRBV2 and TRBJ1-1; D gene unclear. V dropped 5 bases and J dropped 4 bases, with 8 bases sitting between them. The CDR3 contains 12 residues. Germline CDR1 SNHLY, CDR2 FYNNEI.

This chain links TRBV5-1 with TRBJ2-2, with no clear D. Germline values: CDR1 SGHRS, CDR2 YFSETQ. V lost 0 bases, J lost 4 bases, and 7 bases lay in between. The CDR3 sequence is 14 residues long. CDR3 sequence reads: CASSLGGSTGELFF. The CDR3 DNA reads TGCGCCAGCAGCTTGGGCGGTTCCACCGGGGAGCTGTTTTTT. The full variable domain, rest sourced from reference TRBV5-1 and TRBJ2-2, is KAGVTQTPRYLIKTRGQQVTLSCSPISGHRSVSWYQQTPGQGLQFLFEYFSETQRNKGNFPGRFSGRQFSNSRSEMNVSTLELGDSALYLCASSLGGSTGELFFGEGSRLTVL.

This chain uses TRBV29-1 with TRBJ2-1; TRBD1 agrees at 7 bases. V lost 5 bases and J lost 9; bases outside the gene matches: 4. The germline V gene encodes CDR1 SQVTM and CDR2 ANQGSEA. The CDR3 has 11 residues. CDR3 amino acids: CSVRQGPEQFF. DNA of the CDR3: TGCAGCGTTCGACAGGGACCTGAGCAGTTCTTC.

This clone was counted at least ten times. The chain employs TRBV2 and TRBJ1-5, with 11 nucleotides matching TRBD1. The germline V gene encodes CDR1 SNHLY and CDR2 FYNNEI. V gave up 7 bases and J gave up 7 bases; unmatched junction bases: 6. This CDR3 is built from 14 residues. DNA for the CDR3: TGTGCCAGCATGGGAGGGACAGGGGGACAGCCCCAGCATTTT. Translated: CASMGGTGGQPQHF.

The chain carries TRBV30 and TRBJ2-1; no definite D call. The germline V and J ends were trimmed by 0 bases and 0 bases, with 6 bases remaining between them. The CDR3 loop spans 14 amino acids. In germline, CDR1 is GTSNPN, CDR2 SVGIG (reference sequence). The CDR3 loop reads CAWSVRSSYNEQFF. CDR3 nucleotides: TGTGCCTGGAGTGTACGGAGCTCCTACAATGAGCAGTTCTTC.

The chain couples TRBV11-2 to TRBJ2-7, with 8 nucleotides matching TRBD2. Unmatched junction bases numbered 5, after V lost 5 bases and J lost 2 bases. Germline values: CDR1 SGHAT, CDR2 FQNNGV. CDR3 length: 14 amino acids. The CDR3 loop is CASSPSGGAYEQYV. The CDR3, as DNA: TGTGCCAGCAGCCCATCGGGGGGGGCCTACGAGCAGTACGTC.

The chain combines TRBV28 with TRBJ2-3; D gene ambiguous. The CDR3 covers 14 residues. CDR1 and CDR2 from the germline V gene are MDHEN and SYDVKM. V lost 3 bases and J lost 3, with 10 bases in between. CDR3 region: CASSFWGRTDTQYF. For the CDR3, the DNA is TGTGCCAGCAGTTTTTGGGGTAGAACAGATACGCAGTATTTT.

This rearrangement joins TRBV5-1 to TRBJ2-2; no reliable D call. The CDR3 spans 17 residues. Germline V gene data show CDR1 as SGHRS and CDR2 as YFSETQ. Between the trimmed V and J ends, which lost 1 base and 6 bases, there was a span of 19 bases. The CDR3 nucleotides read TGCGCCAGCAGCTTGACCTTGAAGGCTGATGGCCCCGGGGAGCTGTTTTTT. It yields the protein CASSLTLKADGPGELFF.

The V call is TRBV7-9, the J call TRBJ2-2, with unresolved D. This CDR3 region has 13 residues. Between the trimmed V and J ends, which lost 2 bases and 5 bases, there was a span of 6 bases. Germline V gene lookup returns CDR1 SEHNR and CDR2 FQNEAQ (reference sequence). CDR3 loop: CASSLLETGELFF. The CDR3 nucleotides read TGTGCCAGCAGCTTATTAGAAACCGGGGAGCTGTTTTTT.

The chain employs TRBV9 and TRBJ1-1, with TRBD1 as a possible D gene (5 bases). Trimming took off 6 bases at V and 5 bases at J, with 20 bases between the two ends. This CDR3 has 15 amino acids. Germline CDR1 and CDR2: SGDLS and YYNGEE. The CDR3 here is CASTEVEGKWTEAFF. The CDR3 nucleotides are TGTGCCAGCACCGAGGTGGAGGGGAAGTGGACTGAAGCTTTCTTT.